This entry is about one T cell receptor beta chain. The CDR3 has 16 residues. The germline gives CDR1 SGHTA, CDR2 FQGNSA. The V gene lost 4 bases and the J gene lost 2 bases, with 16 bases spanning the gap. This sample is drawn from a study of blood T cells in healthy people across ages. Study as a whole: Through template switching, about one barcoded beta molecule was captured per two T cells, as measured in model experiments.

The authors ran a second PCR of about 6 to 11 cycles using a sample-barcoded 5' primer and a J-beta primer mix. TCRdb itself ran the 5' RACE reads through MiXCR, one entry per CDR3 protein. Of about 1.8 million distinct CDR3 sequences listed, around half are singletons. The chain uses TRBV7-2 and TRBJ2-3; D is perhaps TRBD1 or TRBD2 (5 bases each). This sequence originates from a woman aged 40 to 55 in good health. The sample was blood. The CDR3 DNA reads TGTGCCAGCAGCTACGTAGGGACCCGAGACACAGATACGCAGTATTTT. Protein: CASSYVGTRDTDTQYF. The full variable domain, with the rest looked up from reference TRBV7-2 and TRBJ2-3, is GAGVSQSPSNKVTEKGKDVELRCDPISGHTALYWYRQSLGQGLEFLIYFQGNSAPDKSGLPSDRFSAERTGGSVSTLTIQRTQQEDSAVYLCASSYVGTRDTDTQYFGPGTRLTVL.